What follows describes a single TCR beta chain. TCRdb passed the RT-PCR reads through MiXCR, listing each CDR3 protein once. The sample consists of more than 550,000 distinct CDR3 sequences, 14% of them appearing once. CDR3 size: 14 residues. After removal of 5 bases from V and 3 bases from J, the junction contained 6 bases not matched to a gene. Germline CDR1 reads SGHTA; CDR2 reads FQGNSA. This receptor was obtained from a female donor in good health, serving as a healthy control. Sequencing used memory CD4+ T cells from blood. The chain recombines TRBV7-2 with TRBJ2-7; the match to TRBD2 covers 8 bases. In nucleotides, the CDR3 is TGTGCCAGCAGCCAGCACGGGGGGGACTACGAGCAGTACTTC. Translating gives CASSQHGGDYEQYF.